This entry lists 28 T cell receptor beta chains sequenced from one sample in a study of T cell changes during pregnancy in multiple sclerosis. Some clones are missing from TCRdb's copy, which holds only in-frame ones; the method was immunoSEQ multiplex PCR. In the table there are about 80,000 clones, 92% of which are singletons. The specimen was peripheral blood, collected before pregnancy. The receptors here all came from a female donor with multiple sclerosis, enrolled in a pregnancy study.

The chain links TRBV7-2 to TRBJ2-7; 7 bases align to TRBD1. Looked up from germline, CDR1 is SGHTA and CDR2 is FQGNSA. CDR3 length equals 14 residues. J lost 0 bases, V lost 5 bases, and 4 bases had no gene match. The CDR3 region is CASSRQGISYEQYF. CDR3 in DNA: TGTGCCAGCAGCCGACAGGGTATCTCCTACGAGCAGTACTTC.

The rearrangement links TRBV19 to TRBJ2-7; 10 nucleotides align to TRBD1. Germline loops: CDR1 LNHDA, CDR2 SQIVND (reference sequence). V shed 1 base and J 0 bases; nucleotides not matched to a gene: 3. The CDR3 contains 16 residues. CDR3 bases: TGTGCCAGTAGTATAGCCGGGACAGGGGCCTCCTACGAGCAGTACTTC. Translation: CASSIAGTGASYEQYF.

CDR3 amino acids: CASSYGTSHPEQFF. CDR3 nucleotides: TGTGCCAGCAGTTACGGGACTAGTCACCCTGAGCAGTTCTTC. The genes are TRBV6-6 and TRBJ2-1; TRBD2 matches 8 bases. CDR3 size: 14 residues. The germline gives CDR1 MNHNY, CDR2 SVGAGI (reference sequence). The V and J ends lost 2 bases and 9 bases, in that order; junction bases with no gene match: 6.

The V and J genes are TRBV7-9 and TRBJ2-2, with 11 bases identical to TRBD2. The V gene end was trimmed by 5 bases and the J gene end by 3 bases; junction bases not matched to a gene: 5. CDR1 and CDR2 from the germline V gene are SEHNR and FQNEAQ (reference sequence). The CDR3 has 16 amino acids. The CDR3, as DNA: TGTGCCAGCAGCGCCCGACTAGCGGGACACACCGGGGAGCTGTTTTTT. Translation: CASSARLAGHTGELFF.

The CDR3 DNA reads as TGTGCTAGTGGTTTTGGGCCAGATACGCAGTATTTT. This sequence encodes CASGFGPDTQYF. The rearrangement links TRBV12-5 to TRBJ2-3; D unclear. V was cut by 3 bases and J by 4 bases, with 5 bases left in between. The CDR3 runs to 12 residues. Germline-derived CDR1 and CDR2 are LGHNT and FRNRAP.

This clone was seen once. The gene calls are TRBV28 and TRBJ2-5; 7 bases match TRBD2. With 3 bases clipped from V and 1 base from J, the junction kept 8 bases outside the gene matches. CDR3 length equals 16 residues. Germline CDR1 and CDR2: MDHEN and SYDVKM. Here the CDR3 DNA reads TGTGCCAGCAGTTTTTGGAGCGGGACCGTCCAAGAGACCCAGTACTTC. Protein product: CASSFWSGTVQETQYF.

The chain has TRBV27 and TRBJ2-7, with TRBD1 matching over 9 bases. The CDR3 covers 16 residues. Per germline, CDR1 MNHEY and CDR2 SMNVEV (reference sequence). The junction had 6 bases not matched to a gene; V was cut back by 0 bases and J by 3 bases. The CDR3 is CASSLSPPGQGYEQYF. Written as DNA, the CDR3 is TGTGCCAGCAGTTTATCACCCCCGGGACAGGGCTACGAGCAGTACTTC.

V is TRBV9 and J is TRBJ2-1; TRBD2 matches 8 bases. The CDR3 spans 15 residues. Germline V gene sequence: CDR1 SGDLS, CDR2 YYNGEE. The V segment lost 3 bases and the J segment 2 bases; nucleotides outside the gene matches: 4. The CDR3 DNA is TGTGCCAGCAGCGACCGAGCGGGAGCCTACAATGAGCAGTTCTTC. This sequence encodes CASSDRAGAYNEQFF.

This clone was observed once. The V call is TRBV29-1, the J call TRBJ2-7, with 7 positions matching TRBD1. Trimming took 1 base from V and 7 from J; bases not matched to a gene: 7. Looked up from germline, CDR1 is SQVTM and CDR2 is ANQGSEA. The length of the CDR3 is 13 residues. The CDR3 DNA reads as TGCAGCGTTGAAGGCAGGGGGAGATATGAGCAGTACTTC. Translating it yields CSVEGRGRYEQYF.

CDR3 nucleotide sequence: TGTGCCACCAGCAATATCGACAGGGGATTATACGAGCAGTACTTC. It specifies CATSNIDRGLYEQYF. The V call is TRBV15, the J call TRBJ2-7, with 8 bases that match TRBD1. CDR3 length: 15 residues. From germline, CDR1 is LNHNV and CDR2 YYDKDF (reference sequence). V shed 4 bases, J shed 4 bases, and the junction held 9 bases outside the gene matches.

This chain connects TRBV27 to TRBJ2-1; 7 bases align to TRBD2. The CDR3 runs to 13 residues. CDR1 is MNHEY and CDR2 is SMNVEV in the germline V gene (reference sequence). The ends lost 3 bases at V and 7 bases at J; junction bases unmatched: 3. This CDR3 reads CASSLYGGNEQFF. As DNA, the CDR3 is TGTGCCAGCAGTTTGTACGGGGGGAATGAGCAGTTCTTC.

The chain employs TRBV5-1 and TRBJ2-7, with 12 nucleotides matching TRBD2. The CDR3 covers 15 residues. CDR1 is SGHRS and CDR2 is YFSETQ in the germline V gene. V lost 0 bases and J lost 5; bases outside the gene matches: 3. CDR3 coding DNA: TGCGCCAGCAGCTTGGCCACTAGCGGGAGGAACGAGCAGTACTTC. This sequence encodes CASSLATSGRNEQYF.

In this sample, this clone turned up once. V and J are TRBV6-5 and TRBJ1-1; 7 bases match TRBD1. The CDR3 length is 15 residues. CDR1 and CDR2 (germline): MNHEY, SVGAGI. Trimming at V came to 0 bases and at J to 4 bases, leaving 5 bases not matched to a gene. The CDR3 loop reads CASSYSAGGRTEAFF. CDR3 in DNA: TGTGCCAGCAGTTACTCGGCAGGGGGTCGCACTGAAGCTTTCTTT.

The chain is built from TRBV29-1 and TRBJ2-7; 8 bases line up with TRBD2. The CDR3 contains 15 residues. V lost 1 base to trimming and J lost 7 bases; unmatched junction nucleotides: 12. Germline V lookup: CDR1 SQVTM, CDR2 ANQGSEA. CDR3 nucleotides: TGCAGCGTTGAAGGCGGGCTTAGCGGGATACGTGAGCAGTACTTC. Protein product: CSVEGGLSGIREQYF.

The rearrangement uses TRBV19 and TRBJ2-3; possibly TRBD2 for D (6 bases). The CDR3 is made up of 15 amino acids. Germline V gene sequence: CDR1 LNHDA, CDR2 SQIVND (reference sequence). V was trimmed by 3 bases and J by 1 base, leaving 11 bases between them. CDR3 amino acids: CASSIPGVGTDTQYF. In DNA form, the CDR3 reads TGTGCCAGTAGTATTCCGGGAGTGGGCACAGATACGCAGTATTTT.

CDR3 amino acids: CASTLGVGDTEAFF. In DNA form, the CDR3 reads TGTGCCTCGACCCTCGGGGTTGGGGACACTGAAGCTTTCTTT. The chain uses TRBV30 and TRBJ1-1, with D unclear. Germline values: CDR1 GTSNPN, CDR2 SVGIG (reference sequence). The CDR3 extends over 14 amino acids. Trimming removed 7 bases from V and 3 bases from J, with 18 bases in between.

This chain connects TRBV9 to TRBJ2-7; D possibly corresponds to TRBD1 (5 bases). The CDR3 sequence is 15 residues long. The germline V gene encodes CDR1 SGDLS and CDR2 YYNGEE. Trimming cost V 0 bases and J 4 bases, with 14 bases left between them. The CDR3 coding sequence is TGTGCCAGCAGCGTAGAGGGGCTCGGTGAATACGAGCAGTACTTC. It is translated as CASSVEGLGEYEQYF.

J is TRBJ2-4 and V is TRBV6-5, with 9 bases lining up with TRBD1. Germline V lookup: CDR1 MNHEY, CDR2 SVGAGI. The CDR3 has 13 residues. V gave up 2 bases and J gave up 9 bases; unmatched junction bases: 2. CDR3 sequence: CASSYGQGSIQYF. The DNA of the CDR3 is TGTGCCAGCAGTTACGGACAGGGGAGCATTCAGTACTTC.

This clone appeared a few times. The gene calls are TRBV5-1 and TRBJ2-3; 9 nucleotides agree with TRBD1. There are 18 residues in the CDR3. Germline-derived CDR1 and CDR2 are SGHRS and YFSETQ. V shed 4 bases, J shed 0 bases, and the junction held 12 bases outside the gene matches. CDR3 coding DNA: TGCGCCAGCAGCCGGGGACAGGGAGGGTCGACTAGCACAGATACGCAGTATTTT. Encoded protein: CASSRGQGGSTSTDTQYF. The full variable domain, with the rest looked up from reference TRBV5-1 and TRBJ2-3, is KAGVTQTPRYLIKTRGQQVTLSCSPISGHRSVSWYQQTPGQGLQFLFEYFSETQRNKGNFPGRFSGRQFSNSRSEMNVSTLELGDSALYLCASSRGQGGSTSTDTQYFGPGTRLTVL.

The chain recombines TRBV2 with TRBJ2-1; 9 bases match TRBD2. The CDR3 consists of 11 residues. V dropped 8 bases and J dropped 10; count of bases not matched to a gene: 3. Germline CDR1 reads SNHLY; CDR2 reads FYNNEI. The CDR3 DNA reads as TGTGCCAGCGGAGCGGGAGGAGAGCAGTTCTTC. Residues: CASGAGGEQFF.

This clone has just a few counts. The chain joins TRBV29-1 to TRBJ2-1; 12 nucleotides line up with TRBD1. After removal of 4 bases from V and 9 bases from J, the junction contained 7 bases not matched to a gene. The CDR3 sequence is 14 residues long. Germline V gene data show CDR1 as SQVTM and CDR2 as ANQGSEA. CDR3 DNA: TGCAGCGTTGGGGGACAGGGGGCGGAAGGTGAGCAGTTCTTC. It yields the protein CSVGGQGAEGEQFF.

This chain links TRBV2 with TRBJ1-5, with D tentatively TRBD1 (5 bases). The CDR3 sequence is 16 residues long. V was shortened by 3 bases and J by 2 bases, with 14 bases between the two germline ends. Germline V gene lookup returns CDR1 SNHLY and CDR2 FYNNEI. The CDR3 DNA follows: TGTGCCAGCAGTGATAGAATCGGGGGTGGCAATCAGCCCCAGCATTTT. Its translation is CASSDRIGGGNQPQHF.

The rearrangement uses TRBV7-8 and TRBJ2-2, with D maybe TRBD1 (5 bases). Between the trimmed V and J ends, which lost 5 bases and 3 bases, there was a span of 22 bases. CDR1 and CDR2 from the germline V gene are SGHVS and FQNEAQ. The CDR3 runs 18 residues. The CDR3 sequence: CASSADQRQSWYTGELFF. CDR3 nucleotides: TGTGCCAGCAGCGCAGACCAGCGACAGAGTTGGTACACCGGGGAGCTGTTTTTT.

V and J are TRBV6-5 and TRBJ2-1; D possibly corresponds to TRBD2 (5 bases). The CDR3 length is 15 residues. CDR1 is MNHEY and CDR2 is SVGAGI in the germline V gene. V lost 2 bases and J lost 3, with 11 bases in between. The CDR3 loop is CASSYEGRSYNEQFF. CDR3 nucleotides: TGTGCCAGCAGTTACGAGGGTCGAAGCTACAATGAGCAGTTCTTC.

The chain joins TRBV12-5 to TRBJ2-3, with D perhaps TRBD2 (6 bases). The length of the CDR3 is 13 residues. CDR1 is LGHNT, CDR2 FRNRAP, per germline. V lost 6 bases and J 2 bases, leaving 9 bases between the germline ends. The DNA of the CDR3 is TGTGCTAGTGGGGGGGACTTCACAGATACGCAGTATTTT. This encodes CASGGDFTDTQYF.

This chain's CDR3 is CSVDVAGVKETQYF. The CDR3 DNA follows: TGCAGCGTTGACGTTGCGGGAGTCAAAGAGACCCAGTACTTC. The rearrangement uses TRBV29-1 and TRBJ2-5; 7 bases align to TRBD2. This CDR3 is 14 amino acids long. Germline values: CDR1 SQVTM, CDR2 ANQGSEA. The V gene end was trimmed by 3 bases and the J gene end by 3 bases; junction bases not matched to a gene: 7.

The chain combines TRBV25-1 with TRBJ2-2; 10 nucleotides align to TRBD2. V trimming: 5 bases; J trimming: 7 bases; junction bases outside the gene matches: 13. Germline CDR1 reads MGHDK; CDR2 reads SYGVNS. The CDR3 is 17 amino acids. The CDR3 reads CASSLGLADQVGGELFF. The CDR3 DNA sequence: TGTGCCAGCAGTCTCGGACTAGCGGACCAAGTGGGCGGGGAGCTGTTTTTT.

This chain uses TRBV7-8 with TRBJ2-7; possible D gene TRBD2, 6 bases. The germline V and J ends were trimmed by 3 bases and 0 bases, with 12 bases remaining between them. This CDR3 has 15 amino acids. Per germline, CDR1 SGHVS and CDR2 FQNEAQ. CDR3 loop: CASSLTSMVSYEQYF. In DNA, the CDR3 is TGTGCCAGCAGCTTGACTAGTATGGTCTCCTACGAGCAGTACTTC.